This T cell receptor beta chain was documented in a study of T-cell reconstitution after alpha-beta-depleted transplantation in children. Study-wide points: By one year post-transplant, T-cell counts and diversity largely arose from T cells that were newly produced. Reportedly, only several hundred clones from non-depleted graft cells drove alpha-beta T-cell counts at about two months.

This sample's TCRbeta library carried unique molecular identifier barcodes. TCRdb used MiXCR to reprocess the PCR reads, holding one entry per CDR3 protein. The table lists around 450,000 distinct CDR3 sequences, 10% to 13% of them singletons. The CDR3 covers 13 residues. V was pared by 3 bases and J by 5 bases, with 8 bases between. Per the germline V gene, CDR1 is MDHEN and CDR2 is SYDVKM. This clonotype was detected many times. Its specificity is not known. This chain connects TRBV28 to TRBJ2-1; D uncertain. This specimen was PBMCs, taken before TCRalphabeta/CD19-depleted stem cell transplant. The TCR sequence derives from a child under 10 years old with inherited bone marrow failure, due to receive a stem cell transplant. This CDR3 is CASSLDVDNEQFF. DNA for the CDR3: TGTGCCAGCAGTTTGGACGTCGACAATGAGCAGTTCTTC.